These 10 T cell receptor beta chains were sequenced from one sample in a study of T cells after yellow fever vaccination. MiXCR was run by TCRdb on the 5' RACE reads, yielding one entry per CDR3 protein. Of 45,000 to 75,000 distinct CDR3 sequences in the sample, 4.5% to 6% were seen once. This sample comprised PBMCs, either bulk or a sorted T-cell subset (CD4+, CD8+, memory, or dextramer-sorted; not recorded which), obtained on the day of the yellow fever booster vaccination. The origin of the receptors is a man aged 18 to 30 who received the YFV17D yellow fever vaccine.

This clonotype has ten or more counts. This sequence joins TRBV29-1 and TRBJ2-3; D possibly uses TRBD1 or TRBD2 (5 bases each). The CDR3 has 15 residues. V was shortened by 6 bases and J by 0 bases, with 16 bases between the two germline ends. In germline, CDR1 is SQVTM, CDR2 ANQGSEA. The CDR3 DNA is TGCAGCGTCGATCACACCGGGACCAGCACAGATACGCAGTATTTT. It yields the protein CSVDHTGTSTDTQYF.

This clonotype was detected a few times. The chain employs TRBV27 and TRBJ1-5; D is unclear. The ends were cut back, 4 bases at V and 3 bases at J, with 4 bases in the middle. This CDR3 spans 12 amino acids. Per the germline V gene, CDR1 is MNHEY and CDR2 is SMNVEV (reference sequence). The CDR3 DNA is TGTGCCAGCAGTTCGCTCAATCAGCCCCAGCATTTT. Its translation is CASSSLNQPQHF.

The chain is built from TRBV9 and TRBJ1-1; D gene ambiguous. V was shortened by 0 bases and J by 6 bases, with 9 bases between the two germline ends. The CDR3 contains 13 residues. Germline V gene data show CDR1 as SGDLS and CDR2 as YYNGEE. The CDR3 spells CASSVVAGAEAFF. CDR3 sequence (DNA): TGTGCCAGCAGCGTAGTGGCGGGAGCTGAAGCTTTCTTT.

This clonotype was observed many times. The chain employs TRBV11-2 and TRBJ2-7, with 8 bases matching TRBD2. Germline loops: CDR1 SGHAT, CDR2 FQNNGV. Trimming took 8 bases from V and 5 from J; bases not matched to a gene: 8. The length of the CDR3 is 13 residues. The CDR3 here is CASWDSGANEQYF. For the CDR3, the DNA is TGTGCCAGCTGGGATAGCGGGGCTAACGAGCAGTACTTC.

This clonotype has ten or more counts. This chain connects TRBV3-1 to TRBJ2-5; a weak D match, TRBD1 (7 bases). CDR1 LGHDT and CDR2 YNNKEL come from the germline V gene (reference sequence). CDR3 length: 16 residues. Trimming shortened V by 4 bases and J by 2 bases, and 17 bases separated the two germline ends. CDR3 amino acids: CASSRQTGRNQETQYF. CDR3 bases: TGTGCCAGCAGCCGCCAGACAGGGAGGAATCAAGAGACCCAGTACTTC.

This clonotype was counted ten times or more. V usage is TRBV7-2 and J usage is TRBJ2-5; TRBD2 agrees at 7 bases. The germline CDR1 and CDR2 sequences are SGHTA and FQGNSA. The CDR3 totals 14 residues. Losses at the gene ends were 7 bases for V and 5 bases for J; bases not matched to a gene: 10. Here the CDR3 reads CASIQLTSMETQYF. The CDR3 region has the DNA TGTGCCAGCATACAACTGACTAGCATGGAGACCCAGTACTTC.

Many counts were recorded for this clonotype. This rearrangement joins TRBV7-9 to TRBJ2-7; tentative D call: TRBD1 (6 bases). Per the germline V gene, CDR1 is SEHNR and CDR2 is FQNEAQ (reference sequence). The CDR3 extends over 15 amino acids. Trimming removed 7 bases from V and 1 base from J, with 17 bases in between. The CDR3 DNA reads TGTGCCAGCACCATTGGACAGCATCCTTCCTACGAGCAGTACTTC. It is translated as CASTIGQHPSYEQYF.

This clonotype turned up a few times. The chain is built from TRBV19 and TRBJ1-5; maybe TRBD1 (5 bases). With 5 bases removed from V and 6 bases from J, the gap between germline ends came to 14 bases. The CDR3 covers 14 residues. CDR1 and CDR2 (germline): LNHDA, SQIVND (reference sequence). CDR3 coding DNA: TGTGCCAGTAGTGGGCAGGGAGTGGGTCAGCCCCAGCATTTT. It codes for CASSGQGVGQPQHF.

This clonotype came up many times. The rearrangement uses TRBV9 and TRBJ1-3; no clear D gene. Trimming cost V 4 bases and J 3 bases, with 8 bases left between them. The V gene's germline CDR1 is SGDLS and CDR2 YYNGEE. The CDR3 is 13 residues long. CDR3 nucleotide sequence: TGTGCCAGCAGCCCATATGATGGAAACACCATATATTTT. It codes for CASSPYDGNTIYF.

This clonotype was picked up a small number of times. The V gene is TRBV4-3, the J gene TRBJ2-7; TRBD2 is a possible D gene (6 bases). Trimming left V 0 bases short and J 4 bases short, with 10 bases between. The CDR3 consists of 14 residues. The germline gives CDR1 LGHNA, CDR2 YSLEER. This CDR3 reads CASSQDRDWYEQYF. CDR3 coding DNA: TGCGCCAGCAGCCAAGATCGGGACTGGTACGAGCAGTACTTC.